This T cell receptor beta chain was recorded in a study of monozygotic twins with inflammatory bowel disease. Findings of the study overall: Twins with IBD were found to have lower TCRbeta diversity (inverse Simpson) than healthy co-twins. Nothing supported a single strong signal or clonotype that was associated with IBD.

Note on this clonotype: Its antigen remains unknown.

There were eight separate reactions per sample in which cDNA was made. From the 5' RACE reads, TCRdb lists one entry per CDR3 protein and no DNA. The table lists more than 300,000 distinct CDR3 sequences, with 5% to 6% in the top ten. One blood sample of around 2.5 ml was taken from each donor. In germline, CDR1 is SGHRS, CDR2 YFSETQ. This CDR3 region has 15 residues. The chain has TRBV5-1 and TRBJ2-7; TCRdb reports TRBD2, a call that lacks DNA to check it against. The sequence derives from a human donor with ulcerative colitis or Crohn's disease, or a healthy co-twin of an affected twin (not recorded which). The sample was blood. The CDR3: CASSFASGVPYEQYF. Complete variable domain (other parts from reference TRBV5-1 and TRBJ2-7): KAGVTQTPRYLIKTRGQQVTLSCSPISGHRSVSWYQQTPGQGLQFLFEYFSETQRNKGNFPGRFSGRQFSNSRSEMNVSTLELGDSALYLCASSFASGVPYEQYFGPGTRLTVT.